The T cell receptor (beta chain) under discussion was sequenced for a study of blood T cell repertoires in COVID-19 (dated by TCRdb to 2020 to 2021). With regard to the full study: The collaborator samples originated in the United States, Italy and Spain and spanned the acute and convalescent phases of COVID-19. The repertoires were made available in a free public database intended to serve as a resource for research on the immune response to SARS-CoV-2. Subjects who had been exposed to COVID-19, were actively infected with it, or had recovered from it provided the deeply sampled blood TCRbeta repertoires that made up the dataset. Where HLA class I and class II types were available, the types were taken from metadata supplied by the sample provider, not from assay-based typing. The prospective study material was composed of cDNA or gDNA derived from T cells, B-cell-depleted T cells, or PBMCs. The samples were drawn from two sources: the first 160 participants of the ongoing ImmuneRACE study, and 1,000 to 1,500 subjects contributed by 6 global collaborators. The sample metadata nearly always contained a de-identified subject ID, COVID-19 status, age in years and sex.

Beyond this particular receptor, the publication reports: Clinical and demographic metadata were provided uncurated, with the amount varying by source and participant.

From the germline V gene, CDR1 is SGHDN and CDR2 is FVKESK. V lost 4 bases and J lost 2 bases; the stretch between them is 11 bases long. The cysteine opens and the phenylalanine closes a CDR3 of 14 amino acids. Only the CDR3 DNA stays, 42 bases, in frame from base 1. Collaborating institutions collected whole blood in K2EDTA tubes following their own protocols. For TCRbeta analysis, collaborator samples were shipped as frozen whole blood, as isolated PBMCs, or as DNA extracted from either sample type. TCRbeta CDR3 regions were amplified from genomic DNA by means of the immunoSEQ Assay, a bias-controlled multiplex PCR. The authors' pipeline ran thus. The number of nucleated cells in each sample was estimated by amplification of reference gene primers within the assay. To quantify the absolute abundance of each unique TCRbeta CDR3 rearrangement, sequence reads were collapsed and filtered. Productive Simpson clonality was computed per sample as the square root of Simpson's diversity index over productive rearrangements. TCRdb carries this immuneACCESS record with in-frame sequences only. Its versions omit some clonotypes, under half of them owing to an unresolved V gene in the studies checked, with the rest unexplained. V and J calls and clone size come straight from that table; D and trimming were deduced from the DNA. The sample has approximately 150,000 clones on record, about 85% of them singletons. The top ten clones comprise roughly 2.5% of the sample.

As to this clone: This receptor's antigen is unknown. Per-base quality was not reported, and no clone a single base away is much larger than it.

Recombination linked TRBV14 to TRBJ1-2; the D gene identity is not certain. The TCR originated in a human donor with acute or convalescent COVID-19. The donor label of this sample is uncertain. Material for sequencing was peripheral blood. The nucleotide sequence is TGTGCCAGCAGCCCCCTCTCGAGGAACTATGGCTACACCTTC. Its translation reads: CASSPLSRNYGYTF.